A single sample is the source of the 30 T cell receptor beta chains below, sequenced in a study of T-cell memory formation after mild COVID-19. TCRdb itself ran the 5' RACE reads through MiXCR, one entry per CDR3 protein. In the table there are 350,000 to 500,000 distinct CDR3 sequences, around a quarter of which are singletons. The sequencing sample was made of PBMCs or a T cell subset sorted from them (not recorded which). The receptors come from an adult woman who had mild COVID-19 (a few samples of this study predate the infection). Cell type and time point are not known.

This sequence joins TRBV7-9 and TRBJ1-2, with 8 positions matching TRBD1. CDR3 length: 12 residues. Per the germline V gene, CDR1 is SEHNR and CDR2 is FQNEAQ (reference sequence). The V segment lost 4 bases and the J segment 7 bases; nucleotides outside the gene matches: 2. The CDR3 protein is CASSYQGAGYTF. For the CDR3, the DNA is TGTGCCAGCAGCTACCAGGGGGCTGGCTACACCTTC.

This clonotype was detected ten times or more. CDR3 DNA: TGTGCCAGCTCACCGGAAACCAGGGGCACTGAAGCTTTCTTT. Translating it yields CASSPETRGTEAFF. V gene TRBV18 combines with J gene TRBJ1-1; TRBD1 is a possible D gene (6 bases). Germline-derived CDR1 and CDR2 are KGHSH and LQKENI. V shed 3 bases and J shed 4 bases, with 12 bases lying between them. This CDR3 comprises 14 residues.

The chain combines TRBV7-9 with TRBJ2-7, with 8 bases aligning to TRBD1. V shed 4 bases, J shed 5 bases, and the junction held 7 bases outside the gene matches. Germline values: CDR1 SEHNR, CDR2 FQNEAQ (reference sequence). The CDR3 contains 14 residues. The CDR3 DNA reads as TGTGCCAGCAGCTCCACGGACAGGGTCGACGAGCAGTACTTC. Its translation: CASSSTDRVDEQYF. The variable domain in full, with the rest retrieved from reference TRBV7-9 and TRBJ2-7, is DTGVSQNPRHKITKRGQNVTFRCDPISEHNRLYWYRQTLGQGPEFLTYFQNEAQLEKSRLLSDRFSAERPKGSFSTLEIQRTEQGDSAMYLCASSSTDRVDEQYFGPGTRLTVT.

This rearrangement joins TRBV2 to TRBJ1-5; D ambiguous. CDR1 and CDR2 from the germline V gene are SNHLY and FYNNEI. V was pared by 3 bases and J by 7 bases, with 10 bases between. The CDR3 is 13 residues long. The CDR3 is CASSDPNRQPQHF. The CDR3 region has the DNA TGTGCCAGCAGTGACCCCAACCGGCAGCCCCAGCATTTT.

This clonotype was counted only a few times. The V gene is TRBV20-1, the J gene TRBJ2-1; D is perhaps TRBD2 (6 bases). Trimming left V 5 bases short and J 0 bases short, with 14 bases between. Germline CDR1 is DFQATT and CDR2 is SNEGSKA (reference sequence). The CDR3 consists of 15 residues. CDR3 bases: TGCAGTGCTCCGGGCGGGGCCGCCTCCTACAATGAGCAGTTCTTC. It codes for CSAPGGAASYNEQFF.

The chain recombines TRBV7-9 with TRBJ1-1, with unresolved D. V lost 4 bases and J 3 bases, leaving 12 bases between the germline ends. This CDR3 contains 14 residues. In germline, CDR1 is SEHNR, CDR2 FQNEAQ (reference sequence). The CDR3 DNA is TGTGCCAGCAGCTCGGGGTGGCGGGACACTGAAGCTTTCTTT. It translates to CASSSGWRDTEAFF.

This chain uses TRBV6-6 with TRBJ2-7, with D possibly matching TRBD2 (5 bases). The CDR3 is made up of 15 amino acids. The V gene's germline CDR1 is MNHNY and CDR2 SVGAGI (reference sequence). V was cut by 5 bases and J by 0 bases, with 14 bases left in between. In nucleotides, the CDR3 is TGTGCCAGCAGTGCCACAGCGGCCAGCTCCTACGAGCAGTACTTC. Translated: CASSATAASSYEQYF.

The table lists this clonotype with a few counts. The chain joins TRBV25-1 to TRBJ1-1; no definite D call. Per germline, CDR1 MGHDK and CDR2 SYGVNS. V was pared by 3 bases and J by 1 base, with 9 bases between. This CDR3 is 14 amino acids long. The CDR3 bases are TGTGCCAGCAGTGAGTCCCGAGCGAACACTGAAGCTTTCTTT. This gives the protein CASSESRANTEAFF.

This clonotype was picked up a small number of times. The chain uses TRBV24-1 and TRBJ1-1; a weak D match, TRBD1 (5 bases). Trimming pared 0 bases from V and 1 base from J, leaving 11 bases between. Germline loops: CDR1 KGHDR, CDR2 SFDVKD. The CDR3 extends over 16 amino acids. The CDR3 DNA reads TGTGCCACCAGTGATTTGAAGGGGCGGGAGAACACTGAAGCTTTCTTT. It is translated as CATSDLKGRENTEAFF.

CDR3 amino acids: CASSYAGVVNEQFF. CDR3 DNA sequence: TGTGCCAGCAGTTACGCGGGAGTGGTAAATGAGCAGTTCTTC. The gene calls are TRBV6-5 and TRBJ2-1, with 7 bases aligning to TRBD2. CDR3 length: 14 amino acids. Trimming cost V 2 bases and J 7 bases; bases outside gene matches: 5. Germline CDR1 is MNHEY and CDR2 is SVGAGI.

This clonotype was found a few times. DNA for the CDR3: TGTGCTAGTGCCCTGTGGTCTAGCGGTTCCTACGAGCAGTACTTC. This gives the protein CASALWSSGSYEQYF. The chain combines TRBV12-5 with TRBJ2-7; 7 bases fit TRBD2. CDR3 length: 15 amino acids. The germline V gene has CDR1 LGHNT and CDR2 FRNRAP. The V segment lost 7 bases and the J segment 1 base; nucleotides outside the gene matches: 10.

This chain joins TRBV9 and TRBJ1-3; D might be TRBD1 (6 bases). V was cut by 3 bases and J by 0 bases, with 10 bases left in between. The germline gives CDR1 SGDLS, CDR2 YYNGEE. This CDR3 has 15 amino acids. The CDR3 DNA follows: TGTGCCAGCAGCGCAGGGGTCAACTCTGGAAACACCATATATTTT. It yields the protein CASSAGVNSGNTIYF. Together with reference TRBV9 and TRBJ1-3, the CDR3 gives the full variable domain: DSGVTQTPKHLITATGQRVTLRCSPRSGDLSVYWYQQSLDQGLQFLIQYYNGEERAKGNILERFSAQQFPDLHSELNLSSLELGDSALYFCASSAGVNSGNTIYFGEGSWLTVV.

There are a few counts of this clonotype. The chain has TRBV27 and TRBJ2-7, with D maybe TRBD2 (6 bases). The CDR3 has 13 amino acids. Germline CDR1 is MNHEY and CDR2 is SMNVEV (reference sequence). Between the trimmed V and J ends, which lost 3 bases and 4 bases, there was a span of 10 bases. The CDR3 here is CASSLVRGYEQYF. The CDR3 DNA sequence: TGTGCCAGCAGTTTGGTGCGGGGTTACGAGCAGTACTTC.

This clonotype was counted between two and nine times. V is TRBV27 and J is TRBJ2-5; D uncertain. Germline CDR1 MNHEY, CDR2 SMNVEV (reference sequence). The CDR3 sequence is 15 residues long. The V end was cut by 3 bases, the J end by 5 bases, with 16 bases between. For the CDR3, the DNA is TGTGCCAGCAGTTTGGAATCCTCGCAATGGGAGACCCAGTACTTC. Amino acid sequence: CASSLESSQWETQYF.

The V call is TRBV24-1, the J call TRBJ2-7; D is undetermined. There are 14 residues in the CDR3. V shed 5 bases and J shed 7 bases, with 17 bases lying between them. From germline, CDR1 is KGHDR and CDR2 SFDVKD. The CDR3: CATSAPSGPGEQYF. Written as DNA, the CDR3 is TGTGCCACCAGTGCCCCCTCTGGACCTGGGGAGCAGTACTTC.

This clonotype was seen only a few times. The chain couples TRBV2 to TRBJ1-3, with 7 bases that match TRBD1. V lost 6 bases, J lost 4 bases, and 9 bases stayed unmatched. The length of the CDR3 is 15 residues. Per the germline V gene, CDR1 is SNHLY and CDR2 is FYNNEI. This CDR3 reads CASRINEGAGNTIYF. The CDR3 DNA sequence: TGTGCCAGCAGAATAAATGAGGGGGCCGGAAACACCATATATTTT.

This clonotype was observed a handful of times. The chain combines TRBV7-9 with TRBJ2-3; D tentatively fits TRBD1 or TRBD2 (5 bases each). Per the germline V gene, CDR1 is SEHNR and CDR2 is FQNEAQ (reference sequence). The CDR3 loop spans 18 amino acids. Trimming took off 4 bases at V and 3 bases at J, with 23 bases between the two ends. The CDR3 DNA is TGTGCCAGCAGCTCCACCGGGCGCTGGGGAGAGGGGACAGATACGCAGTATTTT. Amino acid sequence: CASSSTGRWGEGTDTQYF.

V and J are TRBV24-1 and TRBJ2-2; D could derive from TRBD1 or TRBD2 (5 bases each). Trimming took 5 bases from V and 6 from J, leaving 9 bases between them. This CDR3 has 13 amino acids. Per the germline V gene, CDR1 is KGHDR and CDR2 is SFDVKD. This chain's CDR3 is CATSGGFAGELFF. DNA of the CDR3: TGTGCCACCAGTGGGGGGTTCGCCGGGGAGCTGTTTTTT.

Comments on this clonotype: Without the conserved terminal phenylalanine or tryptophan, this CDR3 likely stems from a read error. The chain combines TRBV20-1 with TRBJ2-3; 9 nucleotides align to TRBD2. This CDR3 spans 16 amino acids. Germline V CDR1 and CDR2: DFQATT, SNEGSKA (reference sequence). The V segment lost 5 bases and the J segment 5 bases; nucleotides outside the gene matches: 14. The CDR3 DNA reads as TGCAGTGCTCTTACCCTAGCGGGGTCCCACGGAGATACGCAGTATCTT. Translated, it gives CSALTLAGSHGDTQYL.

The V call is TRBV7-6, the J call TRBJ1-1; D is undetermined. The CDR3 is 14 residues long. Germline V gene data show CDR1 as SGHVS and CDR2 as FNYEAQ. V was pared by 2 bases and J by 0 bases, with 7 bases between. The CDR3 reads CASSLLSLNTEAFF. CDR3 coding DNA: TGTGCCAGCAGCTTACTCAGTCTGAACACTGAAGCTTTCTTT.

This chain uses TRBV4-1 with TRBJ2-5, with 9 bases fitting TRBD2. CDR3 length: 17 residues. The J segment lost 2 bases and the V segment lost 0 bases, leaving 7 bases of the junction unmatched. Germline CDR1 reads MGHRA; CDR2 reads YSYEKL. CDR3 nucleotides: TGCGCCAGCAGCCAAGATCTCCTAGCGGGGATACAAGAGACCCAGTACTTC. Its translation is CASSQDLLAGIQETQYF.

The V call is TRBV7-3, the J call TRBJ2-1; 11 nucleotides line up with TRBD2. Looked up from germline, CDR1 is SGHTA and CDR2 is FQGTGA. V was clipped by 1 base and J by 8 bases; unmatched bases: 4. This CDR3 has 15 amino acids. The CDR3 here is CASSLRLAGGDEQFF. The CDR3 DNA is TGTGCCAGCAGCTTAAGGCTAGCGGGAGGTGATGAGCAGTTCTTC.

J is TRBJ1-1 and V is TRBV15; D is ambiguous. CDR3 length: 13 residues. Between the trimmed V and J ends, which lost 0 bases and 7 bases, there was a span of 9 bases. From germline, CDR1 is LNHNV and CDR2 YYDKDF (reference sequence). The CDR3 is CATSRDPPFEAFF. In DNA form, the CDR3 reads TGTGCCACCAGCAGAGATCCGCCGTTTGAAGCTTTCTTT.

CDR3 bases: TGTGCCAGCAGCCCTGGGACAGGTAGCCTCTATGGCTACACCTTC. This translates into CASSPGTGSLYGYTF. The chain carries TRBV11-2 and TRBJ1-2, with TRBD1 matching over 8 bases. J was trimmed by 4 bases and V by 5 bases; bases with no gene match: 9. Germline CDR1 is SGHAT and CDR2 is FQNNGV. CDR3 size: 15 residues.

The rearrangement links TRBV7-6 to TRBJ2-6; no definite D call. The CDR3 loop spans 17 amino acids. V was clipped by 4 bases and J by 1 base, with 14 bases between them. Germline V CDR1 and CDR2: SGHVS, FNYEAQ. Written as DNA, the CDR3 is TGTGCCAGCAGCTCTTATAGAGACGAGTCTGGGGCCAACGTCCTGACTTTC. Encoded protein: CASSSYRDESGANVLTF.

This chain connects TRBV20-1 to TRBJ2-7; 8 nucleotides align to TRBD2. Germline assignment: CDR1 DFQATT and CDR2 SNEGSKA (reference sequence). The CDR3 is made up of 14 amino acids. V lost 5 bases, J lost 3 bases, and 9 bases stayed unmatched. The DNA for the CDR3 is TGCAGTGCTCCCCCCCGGGGGGGAGACTACGAGCAGTACTTC. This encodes CSAPPRGGDYEQYF.

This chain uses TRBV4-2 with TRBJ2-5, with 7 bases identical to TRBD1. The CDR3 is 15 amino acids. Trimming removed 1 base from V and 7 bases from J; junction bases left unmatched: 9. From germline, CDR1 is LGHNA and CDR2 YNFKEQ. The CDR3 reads CASSQVSGQAGTQYF. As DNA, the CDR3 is TGTGCCAGCAGCCAAGTATCCGGACAGGCGGGGACCCAGTACTTC.

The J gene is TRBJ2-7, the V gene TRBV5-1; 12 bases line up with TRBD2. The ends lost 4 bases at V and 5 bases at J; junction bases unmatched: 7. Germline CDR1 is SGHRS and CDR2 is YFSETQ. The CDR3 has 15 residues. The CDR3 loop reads CASSPSGRALDEQYF. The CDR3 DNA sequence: TGCGCCAGCAGCCCTAGCGGGAGGGCCTTAGACGAGCAGTACTTC.

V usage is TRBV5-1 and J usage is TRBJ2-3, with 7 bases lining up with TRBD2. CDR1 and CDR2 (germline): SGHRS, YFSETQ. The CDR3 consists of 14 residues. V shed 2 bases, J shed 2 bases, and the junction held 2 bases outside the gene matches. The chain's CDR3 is CASSFGTITDTQYF. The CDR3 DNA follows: TGCGCCAGCAGCTTCGGGACTATCACAGATACGCAGTATTTT.

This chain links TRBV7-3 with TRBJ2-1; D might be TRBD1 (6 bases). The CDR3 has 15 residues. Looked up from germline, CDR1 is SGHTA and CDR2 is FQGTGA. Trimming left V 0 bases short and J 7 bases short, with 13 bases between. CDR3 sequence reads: CASSLTPQGLNEQFF. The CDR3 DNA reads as TGTGCCAGCAGCTTAACTCCCCAGGGGCTTAATGAGCAGTTCTTC.